Below are 9 T cell receptor beta chains sequenced from a single sample in a study of CD8 T cells in Susac syndrome. When the RNA was reverse transcribed, random hexamers were used with an input of roughly 0.45 to 1 ug. TCRdb used MiXCR to reprocess the immunoSEQ multiplex PCR reads, holding one entry per CDR3 protein. The data hold roughly 250,000 distinct CDR3 sequences, with 90% to 96% observed a single time. Sequencing input: CD4+ T cells from PBMCs. These receptors were taken from a human donor with Susac syndrome.

This chain uses TRBV18 with TRBJ1-2; D ambiguous. Germline V CDR1 and CDR2: KGHSH, LQKENI. Trimming removed 6 bases at V and 0 bases at J, with 11 bases between. This CDR3 has 14 amino acids. The CDR3 reads CASSLAGSNYGYTF. The CDR3 bases are TGTGCCAGCTCGCTGGCAGGTTCTAACTATGGCTACACCTTC.

This clonotype was picked up one time. V is TRBV6-5 and J is TRBJ1-2; 9 nucleotides agree with TRBD1. J gave up 3 bases and V 2 bases, and 16 bases lay outside the gene matches. CDR3 size: 19 residues. Germline CDR1 MNHEY, CDR2 SVGAGI. Here the CDR3 reads CASSYRFMGTGRGHYGYTF. CDR3 DNA: TGTGCCAGCAGTTACCGCTTCATGGGGACAGGGAGGGGCCACTATGGCTACACCTTC.

This clonotype was observed a few times. This chain joins TRBV6-5 and TRBJ1-2; no clear D gene. V gave up 5 bases and J gave up 7 bases, with 8 bases separating them. The germline V gene encodes CDR1 MNHEY and CDR2 SVGAGI. This CDR3 is built from 11 residues. The CDR3 region is CASSPGGGYTF. As DNA, the CDR3 is TGTGCCAGCAGTCCCGGTGGTGGCTACACCTTC.

The chain employs TRBV30 and TRBJ2-5; D is perhaps TRBD1 (6 bases). The CDR3 is 14 amino acids. The ends were cut back, 1 base at V and 12 bases at J, with 21 bases in the middle. CDR1 is GTSNPN and CDR2 is SVGIG in the germline V gene (reference sequence). CDR3: CAWSAKARQVKEYF. Here the CDR3 DNA reads TGTGCCTGGAGTGCTAAGGCCCGACAGGTCAAGGAGTACTTC.

This chain uses TRBV6-5 with TRBJ1-5; a weak D match, TRBD1 (5 bases). The CDR3 sequence is 15 residues long. V lost 1 base and J lost 5, with 12 bases in between. Germline V lookup: CDR1 MNHEY, CDR2 SVGAGI. The DNA of the CDR3 is TGTGCCAGCAGTTACTGGGGCGTGAGGGATCAGCCCCAGCATTTT. It encodes CASSYWGVRDQPQHF.

The chain joins TRBV11-2 to TRBJ2-5, with 16 bases that match TRBD2. V dropped 5 bases and J dropped 6; count of bases not matched to a gene: 6. Germline CDR1 reads SGHAT; CDR2 reads FQNNGV. CDR3 size: 16 residues. The CDR3 protein is CASSRGTSGREQTQYF. The CDR3, as DNA: TGTGCCAGCAGCCGAGGGACTAGCGGGAGGGAACAGACCCAGTACTTC.

The chain links TRBV6-5 to TRBJ2-7; D unclear. Trimming removed 0 bases at V and 5 bases at J, with 8 bases between. CDR1 is MNHEY, CDR2 SVGAGI, per germline. The CDR3 spans 13 residues. The CDR3, as DNA: TGTGCCAGCAGTTACTCATGGGCCCACGAGCAGTACTTC. As protein: CASSYSWAHEQYF.

V is TRBV10-3 and J is TRBJ1-5, with D unresolved. CDR1 is ENHRY and CDR2 is SYGVKD in the germline V gene. With 4 bases removed from V and 6 bases from J, the gap between germline ends came to 10 bases. The CDR3 length is 13 residues. The CDR3, as DNA: TGTGCCATCAGTGTTGAGGTATCTCAGCCCCAGCATTTT. It is translated as CAISVEVSQPQHF.

The chain is built from TRBV5-1 and TRBJ2-1; no clear D. Per germline, CDR1 SGHRS and CDR2 YFSETQ. This CDR3 is 13 amino acids long. V lost 1 base, J lost 3 bases, and 5 bases lay in between. CDR3 in amino acids: CASSLTLYNEQFF. The CDR3 bases are TGCGCCAGCAGCTTGACTCTCTACAATGAGCAGTTCTTC. Filled out from reference TRBV5-1 and TRBJ2-1, the complete variable domain reads KAGVTQTPRYLIKTRGQQVTLSCSPISGHRSVSWYQQTPGQGLQFLFEYFSETQRNKGNFPGRFSGRQFSNSRSEMNVSTLELGDSALYLCASSLTLYNEQFFGPGTRLTVL.